A selection of T cell receptor beta chains follows, all from one sample in a study of T-cell reconstitution after alpha-beta-depleted transplantation in children. TCRdb processed the PCR reads anew with MiXCR; each CDR3 protein has one entry. The data show nearly 550,000 distinct CDR3 sequences, with around 19% seen just once and 3% to 4% held by the top ten. The sequencing used PBMCs from the stem cell graft donor, collected from the stem cell graft. All receptors come from a human donor who donated a stem cell graft to a child with acute lymphoblastic leukemia. The CDR3 runs from the conserved cysteine through the conserved F or W. D genes are given only for firm matches. Clone size is not always given. Where it is, it says once, few, many or a class for expanded clones.

j_call	clone_size	d_call	v_call	cdr3_nt	cdr3_aa
TRBJ2-5	few	TRBD1	TRBV12-3/TRBV12-4	TGTGCCAGCAGTTGGAACATAGGGACAGCCCAAGAGACCCAGTACTTC	CASSWNIGTAQETQYF
TRBJ1-1	few	.	TRBV13	TGTGCCAGCAGCCGTGGGGGGGGTGAAGCTTTCTTT	CASSRGGGEAFF
TRBJ2-7	few	.	TRBV3-1	TGTGCCAGCAGGCGTCCAAGGGCGGGGGCCCCTCGGGGATACGAGCAGTACTTC	CASRRPRAGAPRGYEQYF
TRBJ2-7	few	TRBD1	TRBV7-9	TGTGCCAGCAGCTCCTCCGGGACAGGGACCGAGCAGTACTTC	CASSSSGTGTEQYF
TRBJ2-7	.	.	TRBV7-9	TGTGCCAGCAGCTTAGGGGCGGGACAGAGAAACGAGCAGTACTTC	CASSLGAGQRNEQYF
TRBJ2-3	.	TRBD2	TRBV6-1	TGTGCCAGCAGTGAGTCAGCGGGAGGCACAGATACGCAGTATTTT	CASSESAGGTDTQYF
TRBJ2-1	.	.	TRBV3-1	TGTGCCTGCTGTTTGGGTGCTAGCGTTCTCAGCTCCTACAATGAGCAGTTCTTC	CACCLGASVLSSYNEQFF
TRBJ2-1	.	.	TRBV27	TGTGCCAGCACCCAGGGAGCTTCCGGGGACAATGAGCAGTTCTTC	CASTQGASGDNEQFF
TRBJ2-7	few	.	TRBV4-1	TGCGCCAGCAGCCATAAGACAGCCTACGAGCAGTACTTC	CASSHKTAYEQYF
TRBJ1-2	.	.	TRBV6-1	TGTGCCAGCAGTGAAAATCAGGGTTCGGGGGATGGCTACACCTTC	CASSENQGSGDGYTF
TRBJ2-3	.	.	TRBV19	TGTGCCAGTAGTATCCTACCCGGACTTACAGATACGCAGTATTTT	CASSILPGLTDTQYF
TRBJ1-2	few	.	TRBV27	TGTGCCAGCAGCGGGGGACCCCTCTGGGGCTATGGCTACACCTTC	CASSGGPLWGYGYTF
TRBJ2-2	few	.	TRBV4-1	TGCGCCAGCAGCCAGACCGGGACACAGAACACCGGGGAGCTGTTTTTT	CASSQTGTQNTGELFF